Below, 13 T cell receptor beta chains from the same sample are listed, as sequenced in a study of technical replicates of blood from a handful of donors. Sequencing used immunoSEQ multiplex PCR; TCRdb keeps in-frame clones, though not all of them. The repertoire holds some 15,000 clones, with 84% as singletons. Sequencing input: PBMCs. Receptors originate from a human donor in good health.

The chain combines TRBV4-1 with TRBJ1-1; possibly TRBD1 for D (6 bases). The germline gives CDR1 MGHRA, CDR2 YSYEKL. Between the trimmed V and J ends, which lost 0 bases and 0 bases, there was a span of 11 bases. This CDR3 spans 16 amino acids. CDR3 nucleotide sequence: TGCGCCAGCAGCCAAGATTTGGACAGTCTGAACACTGAAGCTTTCTTT. It encodes CASSQDLDSLNTEAFF.

This rearrangement joins TRBV7-9 to TRBJ2-1; TRBD2 matches at 8 bases. The germline CDR1 and CDR2 sequences are SEHNR and FQNEAQ (reference sequence). Trimming at V came to 2 bases and at J to 8 bases, leaving 5 bases not matched to a gene. The CDR3 is 14 residues long. CDR3 amino acids: CASSLSGSQHEQFF. Written as DNA, the CDR3 is TGTGCCAGCAGCTTAAGCGGGAGTCAGCATGAGCAGTTCTTC.

The chain has TRBV27 and TRBJ2-7; the match to TRBD2 covers 8 bases. CDR3 length equals 15 residues. Per the germline V gene, CDR1 is MNHEY and CDR2 is SMNVEV (reference sequence). Germline trimming cut 1 base from V and 6 bases from J; bases unmatched to any gene: 8. CDR3 protein: CASSLLVAGSGEQYF. The CDR3, as DNA: TGTGCCAGCAGTTTATTGGTAGCGGGATCAGGCGAGCAGTACTTC.

The chain employs TRBV5-8 and TRBJ1-2; possibly TRBD1 for D (5 bases). Trimming cost V 3 bases and J 7 bases, with 16 bases left between them. CDR1 is SGHTS, CDR2 YDEGEE, per germline. CDR3 length equals 14 residues. The CDR3 reads CASSSPRQGGGYTF. The CDR3 region has the DNA TGTGCCAGCAGCTCGCCCAGGCAGGGAGGTGGCTACACCTTC.

The chain recombines TRBV28 with TRBJ1-5; D not certain. CDR1 and CDR2 (germline): MDHEN, SYDVKM. Deletions cut 2 bases from V and 0 bases from J, with 8 bases between. The CDR3 runs to 15 residues. The CDR3 loop reads CASSLPQDSNQPQHF. The CDR3 DNA reads as TGTGCCAGCAGTTTACCTCAGGATAGCAATCAGCCCCAGCATTTT. The whole variable domain, filled in from reference TRBV28 and TRBJ1-5, reads DVKVTQSSRYLVKRTGEKVFLECVQDMDHENMFWYRQDPGLGLRLIYFSYDVKMKEKGDIPEGYSVSREKKERFSLILESASTNQTSMYLCASSLPQDSNQPQHFGDGTRLSIL.

This clone came up a few times. J is TRBJ2-4 and V is TRBV29-1; D gene uncertain. There are 14 residues in the CDR3. With 5 bases removed from V and 9 bases from J, the gap between germline ends came to 20 bases. CDR1 is SQVTM and CDR2 is ANQGSEA in the germline V gene. The CDR3 is CSVTDQWANAIQYF. DNA for the CDR3: TGCAGCGTTACCGACCAGTGGGCAAACGCCATTCAGTACTTC.

The rearrangement joins TRBV6-5 to TRBJ1-4, with TRBD1 identical over 8 bases. J gave up 4 bases and V 4 bases, and 5 bases lay outside the gene matches. Germline CDR1 reads MNHEY; CDR2 reads SVGAGI. This CDR3 is built from 15 residues. CDR3 residues: CASSWGDRNNEKLFF. The CDR3 DNA is TGTGCCAGCAGTTGGGGGGACAGGAATAATGAAAAACTGTTTTTT.

This clone has a handful of counts. The chain has TRBV30 and TRBJ1-1; no reliable D call. Germline V gene data show CDR1 as GTSNPN and CDR2 as SVGIG (reference sequence). Trimming took off 3 bases at V and 0 bases at J, with 14 bases between the two ends. This CDR3 spans 15 amino acids. CDR3 sequence: CAWRRGLTMNTEAFF. The CDR3 coding sequence is TGTGCCTGGAGAAGAGGGTTAACCATGAACACTGAAGCTTTCTTT.

The rearrangement uses TRBV5-4 and TRBJ2-1; D remains ambiguous. The V gene's germline CDR1 is SGHNT and CDR2 YYREEE (reference sequence). Trimming removed 4 bases from V and 2 bases from J, with 16 bases in between. The CDR3 runs 16 residues. The chain's CDR3 is CASSPLKDGTYNEQFF. The CDR3 DNA is TGTGCCAGCAGCCCACTAAAGGATGGTACCTACAATGAGCAGTTCTTC.

V gene TRBV10-2 combines with J gene TRBJ1-1; D remains unclear. V was cut by 0 bases and J by 1 base, with 3 bases left in between. Germline V gene sequence: CDR1 WSHSY, CDR2 SAAADI. This CDR3 has 13 residues. CDR3 in DNA: TGCGCCAGCAGTGAGTCGGCGAACACTGAAGCTTTCTTT. Translating it yields CASSESANTEAFF.

CDR3 coding DNA: TGTGCCAGCAACCGACGGGAGAGCACTGAAGCTTTCTTT. This codes for CASNRRESTEAFF. J is TRBJ1-1 and V is TRBV6-1; D is undetermined. V was cut by 7 bases and J by 4 bases, with 13 bases left in between. CDR3 length: 13 amino acids. Germline CDR1 and CDR2: MNHNS and SASEGT.

The rearrangement joins TRBV5-1 to TRBJ2-2; 11 bases are shared with TRBD2. The length of the CDR3 is 16 residues. V shed 4 bases and J 6 bases; nucleotides not matched to a gene: 8. Germline CDR1 SGHRS, CDR2 YFSETQ. The CDR3 spells CASSDLTSGSSGELFF. CDR3 DNA: TGCGCCAGCAGCGATCTCACTAGCGGGAGTTCCGGGGAGCTGTTTTTT.

This rearrangement joins TRBV5-1 to TRBJ2-3; D is ambiguous. Trimming cost V 4 bases and J 5 bases, with 17 bases left between them. Germline CDR1 reads SGHRS; CDR2 reads YFSETQ. The CDR3 is made up of 15 amino acids. The CDR3 here is CASSREVAVRDTQYF. CDR3 DNA: TGCGCCAGCAGCCGCGAGGTGGCAGTTCGAGATACGCAGTATTTT.